At least ten counts were recorded for the clone carrying this T cell receptor (beta chain). This record comes from a study of T-cell reconstitution after alpha-beta-depleted transplantation in children. For TCRbeta, the library was prepared with unique molecular identifiers. TCRdb analysed the PCR reads with MiXCR anew, one entry per CDR3 protein. The sample contains roughly 66,000 distinct CDR3 sequences, 4% to 5% of which appear only once. V lost 0 bases and J lost 5; bases outside the gene matches: 7. Per germline, CDR1 LGHNA and CDR2 YNFKEQ. The CDR3 totals 16 residues. The clonotype comes from a boy less than two years old who had a stem cell transplant for acute myeloid leukemia, so the T cells may come from the graft donor. V and J are TRBV4-2 and TRBJ2-4; 7 bases match TRBD1. Specimen: PBMCs, mostly from graft donor cells, collected 180 days after TCRalphabeta/CD19-depleted stem cell transplant. In nucleotides, the CDR3 is TGTGCCAGCAGCCAAGAGAGGAACAGGGGAGAAAACATTCAGTACTTC. Translating gives CASSQERNRGENIQYF.